This entry features one TCR beta chain sequence. Its antigen is currently unknown. Using immunoSEQ multiplex PCR, the repertoire was profiled, and TCRdb retains in-frame clones only, with some absent. In the table there are over 75,000 clones, 75% to 90% of which are singletons. Pooled together were second doses at about 4 or about 12 weeks. This CDR3 has 15 amino acids. Trimming took off 3 bases at V and 0 bases at J, with 10 bases between the two ends. Germline lookup yields CDR1 SGHAT and CDR2 FQNNGV. The data were taken from a study of T cell responses to AZD1222 COVID-19 vaccine. Regarding the study as a whole: Among vaccine-associated CD4 TCRs, coverage spanned spike, with dominance at 160-218 and 743-854. Baseline seropositivity occurred in only 5 to 7 AZD1222 recipients.

The sequences come from peripheral blood, collected 28 days after the second AZD1222 dose. The chain combines TRBV11-2 with TRBJ2-3; D uncertain. The source of this sequence is an adult who received the AZD1222 COVID-19 vaccine. In DNA, the CDR3 is TGTGCCAGCAGCTTGGGCTTATCTAGCACAGATACGCAGTATTTT. Residues: CASSLGLSSTDTQYF.